Following are 21 T cell receptor beta chains from one sample sequenced in a study of OX40 agonist ivuxolimab in advanced cancers. Profiled with immunoSEQ multiplex PCR; TCRdb holds only in-frame clones, not every one. The sample holds 70,000 or so clones; roughly 80% are singletons and the top ten take 1.1%. Sample: CD4+ or CD8+ T cells sorted from blood, taken in a trial of the OX40 agonist ivuxolimab. These receptors were obtained from an adult with an advanced solid tumor such as melanoma, head and neck, liver or kidney cancer.

This chain connects TRBV6-5 to TRBJ2-7; no firm D call. Germline V gene data show CDR1 as MNHEY and CDR2 as SVGAGI. CDR3 length: 12 residues. V was pared by 4 bases and J by 3 bases, with 7 bases between. CDR3 nucleotide sequence: TGTGCCAGCAGTTCGGGCAGCTACGAGCAGTACTTC. Its protein is CASSSGSYEQYF.

The chain recombines TRBV4-2 with TRBJ2-7; D is ambiguous. Per the germline V gene, CDR1 is LGHNA and CDR2 is YNFKEQ. The ends were cut back, 4 bases at V and 2 bases at J, with 6 bases in the middle. The CDR3 covers 12 residues. CDR3 sequence (DNA): TGTGCCAGCAGCCCCACTCCCTACGAGCAGTACTTC. It translates to CASSPTPYEQYF.

The J gene is TRBJ2-7, the V gene TRBV5-1; no clear D. V was cut by 0 bases and J by 2 bases, with 9 bases left in between. The germline V gene has CDR1 SGHRS and CDR2 YFSETQ. The CDR3 is 14 amino acids. CDR3: CASSLDTGAYEQYF. The CDR3 DNA follows: TGCGCCAGCAGCTTGGATACGGGCGCCTACGAGCAGTACTTC.

J is TRBJ2-5 and V is TRBV6-1, with TRBD2 matching over 13 bases. TRBJ2-7 explains the end of the DNA better; the J call may be wrong. There are 17 residues in the CDR3. CDR1 is MNHNS, CDR2 SASEGT, per germline. CDR3 in DNA: TGTGCCAGCAGTGGGACTAGCGGGGGAAAAGGCTCCTACGAGCAGTACTTC. It translates to CASSGTSGGKGSYEQYF.

This chain links TRBV27 with TRBJ2-3; D assignment may be TRBD1 or TRBD2 (5 bases each). CDR1 MNHEY and CDR2 SMNVEV come from the germline V gene (reference sequence). Trimming pared 1 base from V and 3 bases from J, leaving 5 bases between. The CDR3 totals 13 residues. The CDR3 nucleotides read TGTGCCAGCAGTTTATGGGGGACAGATACGCAGTATTTT. As protein: CASSLWGTDTQYF.

This clone was counted a single time. Here the CDR3 reads CASSWNRGASNQPQHF. The CDR3, as DNA: TGTGCCAGCAGTTGGAACAGGGGAGCGAGCAATCAGCCCCAGCATTTT. The V and J genes are TRBV6-5 and TRBJ1-5; 7 bases are shared with TRBD1. CDR3 length equals 16 residues. Losses at the gene ends were 4 bases for V and 1 base for J; bases not matched to a gene: 7. Germline CDR1 is MNHEY and CDR2 is SVGAGI.

The table lists this clone with a count of one. V and J are TRBV5-4 and TRBJ1-1; 9 nucleotides agree with TRBD1. The CDR3 is made up of 13 amino acids. The V gene end was trimmed by 5 bases and the J gene end by 5 bases; junction bases not matched to a gene: 4. Per germline, CDR1 SGHNT and CDR2 YYREEE (reference sequence). CDR3: CASRQGARTEAFF. CDR3 in DNA: TGTGCCAGCAGACAGGGGGCGAGGACTGAAGCTTTCTTT.

V usage is TRBV5-1 and J usage is TRBJ1-1; unclear D gene. Trimming cost V 2 bases and J 0 bases, with 14 bases left between them. This CDR3 spans 16 amino acids. Germline-derived CDR1 and CDR2 are SGHRS and YFSETQ. The CDR3 region is CASSLDVGFMNTEAFF. The DNA of the CDR3 is TGCGCCAGCAGCTTAGACGTCGGATTCATGAACACTGAAGCTTTCTTT. The whole variable domain, filled in from reference TRBV5-1 and TRBJ1-1, reads KAGVTQTPRYLIKTRGQQVTLSCSPISGHRSVSWYQQTPGQGLQFLFEYFSETQRNKGNFPGRFSGRQFSNSRSEMNVSTLELGDSALYLCASSLDVGFMNTEAFFGQGTRLTVV.

V and J are TRBV11-2 and TRBJ2-1; D could derive from TRBD1 or TRBD2 (5 bases each). Germline values: CDR1 SGHAT, CDR2 FQNNGV. V was pared by 4 bases and J by 12 bases, with 22 bases between. The CDR3 has 15 amino acids. The CDR3 sequence: CASSSRDGYNDGQFF. CDR3 nucleotide sequence: TGTGCCAGCAGCTCCCGGGACGGCTACAATGATGGGCAGTTCTTC.

CDR3 loop: CASSFNPWGGASYNEQFF. The DNA for the CDR3 is TGTGCCAGCAGTTTTAACCCATGGGGGGGGGCCTCCTACAATGAGCAGTTCTTC. The chain carries TRBV28 and TRBJ2-1, with a tentative D call TRBD2 (7 bases). Germline CDR1 MDHEN, CDR2 SYDVKM. Trimming pared 3 bases from V and 0 bases from J, leaving 18 bases between. This CDR3 region has 18 residues.

CDR3 in DNA: TGTGCCAGTTATCGGACAGGGACTAATGAAAAACTGTTTTTT. Translating gives CASYRTGTNEKLFF. This rearrangement joins TRBV19 to TRBJ1-4; 8 bases match TRBD1. The CDR3 is made up of 14 amino acids. V shed 8 bases, J shed 2 bases, and the junction held 4 bases outside the gene matches. Germline V gene data show CDR1 as LNHDA and CDR2 as SQIVND (reference sequence).

The chain has TRBV2 and TRBJ2-7; no reliable D call. This CDR3 has 13 amino acids. Trimming shortened V by 3 bases and J by 3 bases, and 9 bases separated the two germline ends. Per germline, CDR1 SNHLY and CDR2 FYNNEI. The DNA for the CDR3 is TGTGCCAGCAGTGACTCAGACTTCTACGAGCAGTACTTC. Translation: CASSDSDFYEQYF. The whole variable domain, remainder taken from reference TRBV2 and TRBJ2-7, is EPEVTQTPSHQVTQMGQEVILRCVPISNHLYFYWYRQILGQKVEFLVSFYNNEISEKSEIFDDQFSVERPDGSNFTLKIRSTKLEDSAMYFCASSDSDFYEQYFGPGTRLTVT.

The J gene is TRBJ2-7, the V gene TRBV14; D is undetermined. From germline, CDR1 is SGHDN and CDR2 FVKESK. The germline V and J ends were trimmed by 3 bases and 4 bases, with 4 bases remaining between them. This CDR3 spans 11 amino acids. This CDR3 reads CASSQVYEQYF. The CDR3 DNA reads as TGTGCCAGCAGCCAGGTATACGAGCAGTACTTC.

The CDR3 nucleotides read TGTGCCAGCATGGTAGGGGGGCCTGCAGATACGCAGTATTTT. As protein: CASMVGGPADTQYF. This rearrangement joins TRBV2 to TRBJ2-3; D is possibly TRBD1 or TRBD2 (6 bases each). V gave up 7 bases and J gave up 4 bases, with 15 bases separating them. Germline assignment: CDR1 SNHLY and CDR2 FYNNEI. This CDR3 has 14 amino acids.

The rearrangement joins TRBV19 to TRBJ1-4; no reliable D call. The germline gives CDR1 LNHDA, CDR2 SQIVND (reference sequence). Deletions cut 6 bases from V and 0 bases from J, with 11 bases between. This CDR3 is built from 15 residues. The CDR3: CASRGYISTNEKLFF. The CDR3 DNA follows: TGTGCCAGTAGAGGGTACATTTCAACTAATGAAAAACTGTTTTTT. Full variable domain (remainder filled in from reference TRBV19 and TRBJ1-4): DGGITQSPKYLFRKEGQNVTLSCEQNLNHDAMYWYRQDPGQGLRLIYYSQIVNDFQKGDIAEGYSVSREKKESFPLTVTSAQKNPTAFYLCASRGYISTNEKLFFGSGTQLSVL.

J is TRBJ2-7 and V is TRBV7-2; D is unresolved. In germline, CDR1 is SGHTA, CDR2 FQGNSA. V was trimmed by 6 bases and J by 0 bases, leaving 12 bases between them. There are 14 residues in the CDR3. Here the CDR3 DNA reads TGTGCCAGCAGACCCCGGTCTAGCTCCTACGAGCAGTACTTC. Translating gives CASRPRSSSYEQYF.

V and J are TRBV5-5 and TRBJ1-5; D gene unclear. CDR3 size: 14 residues. Trimming stripped 4 bases from V and 2 bases from J, with 10 bases between. Per germline, CDR1 SGHKS and CDR2 YYEKEE (reference sequence). CDR3 bases: TGTGCCAGCAGCCAGAGCGGGGGCAATCAGCCCCAGCATTTT. Encoded protein: CASSQSGGNQPQHF. Together with reference TRBV5-5 and TRBJ1-5, the CDR3 gives the full variable domain: DAGVTQSPTHLIKTRGQQVTLRCSPISGHKSVSWYQQVLGQGPQFIFQYYEKEERGRGNFPDRFSARQFPNYSSELNVNALLLGDSALYLCASSQSGGNQPQHFGDGTRLSIL.

The chain employs TRBV21-1 and TRBJ2-7. TRBV21-1 is marked as a pseudogene. This CDR3 region has 16 residues. CDR3 loop: CASSKAWDLKTYEQYF. The CDR3 region has the DNA TGTGCCAGCAGCAAAGCCTGGGACCTTAAAACTTACGAGCAGTACTTC.

In this sample, this clone turned up a few times. This chain uses TRBV11-2 with TRBJ1-6; D not resolved. CDR3 size: 14 residues. The germline CDR1 and CDR2 sequences are SGHAT and FQNNGV. Trimming removed 1 base at V and 9 bases at J, with 10 bases between. CDR3 region: CASSLGVSGSPLHF. In nucleotides, the CDR3 is TGTGCCAGCAGCTTAGGGGTGTCTGGTTCACCCCTCCACTTT.

The chain couples TRBV7-2 to TRBJ1-3; 8 positions agree with TRBD1. Trimming took 2 bases from V and 6 from J; bases not matched to a gene: 3. The CDR3 extends over 14 amino acids. CDR1 and CDR2 from the germline V gene are SGHTA and FQGNSA. The CDR3 is CASSLSQGANTIYF. The CDR3 DNA follows: TGTGCCAGCAGCTTATCCCAGGGGGCAAACACCATATATTTT.

This sequence joins TRBV30 and TRBJ1-4; no firm D call. The CDR3 runs to 16 residues. V shed 0 bases and J shed 8 bases, with 19 bases lying between them. Germline V gene data show CDR1 as GTSNPN and CDR2 as SVGIG (reference sequence). CDR3 bases: TGTGCCTGGAGTGTACCCCTCCACGGGGATGACGAAAAACTGTTTTTT. Its protein is CAWSVPLHGDDEKLFF.